Given below is one TCR beta chain in context. Its antigen is still unknown. CDR3 length equals 14 residues. CDR1 and CDR2 (germline): SGDLS, YYNGEE. V shed 1 base, J shed 4 bases, and the junction held 3 bases outside the gene matches. These data are taken from a study of T cell responses to AZD1222 COVID-19 vaccine. Assay: immunoSEQ multiplex PCR; the TCRdb copy retains only in-frame clones and omits some. This sample has about 200,000 clones; around 94% occur once, and the top ten carry around 1.5%. Study-wide findings and caveats: Researchers took repertoire samples only after the peak T cell response had come.

This chain connects TRBV9 to TRBJ2-5; TRBD2 agrees at 8 bases. This clonotype was obtained from an adult who received the MenACWY meningococcal vaccine as a control. Source: peripheral blood, taken 28 days after the second dose of the MenACWY control vaccine. The CDR3 region is CASSVSGGPETQYF. DNA of the CDR3: TGTGCCAGCAGCGTATCGGGGGGGCCAGAGACCCAGTACTTC.